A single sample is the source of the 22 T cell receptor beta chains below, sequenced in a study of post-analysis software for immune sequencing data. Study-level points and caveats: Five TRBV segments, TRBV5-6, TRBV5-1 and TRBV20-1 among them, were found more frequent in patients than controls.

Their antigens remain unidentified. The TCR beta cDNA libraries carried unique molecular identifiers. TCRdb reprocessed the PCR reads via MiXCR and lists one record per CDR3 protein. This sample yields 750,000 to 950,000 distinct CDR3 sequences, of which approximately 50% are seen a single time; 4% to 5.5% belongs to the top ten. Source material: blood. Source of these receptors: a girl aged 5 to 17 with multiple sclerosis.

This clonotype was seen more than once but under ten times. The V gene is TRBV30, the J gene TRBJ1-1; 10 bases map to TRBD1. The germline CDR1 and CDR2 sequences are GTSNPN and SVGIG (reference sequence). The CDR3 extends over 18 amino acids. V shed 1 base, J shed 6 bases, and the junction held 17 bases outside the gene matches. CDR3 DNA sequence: TGTGCCTGGAGTGCCGAGACAGGGGGCAGAGTTCGATATGCTGAAGCTTTCTTT. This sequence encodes CAWSAETGGRVRYAEAFF. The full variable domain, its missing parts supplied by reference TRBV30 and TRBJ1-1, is SQTIHQWPATLVQPVGSPLSLECTVEGTSNPNLYWYRQAAGRGLQLLFYSVGIGQISSEVPQNLSASRPQDRQFILSSKKLLLSDSGFYLCAWSAETGGRVRYAEAFFGQGTRLTVV.

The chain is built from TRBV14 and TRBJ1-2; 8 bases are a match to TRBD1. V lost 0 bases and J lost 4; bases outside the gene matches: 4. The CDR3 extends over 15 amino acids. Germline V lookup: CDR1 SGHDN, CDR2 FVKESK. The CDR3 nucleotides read TGTGCCAGCAGCCAAGACGGGACAGGACGCTATGGCTACACCTTC. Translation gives CASSQDGTGRYGYTF.

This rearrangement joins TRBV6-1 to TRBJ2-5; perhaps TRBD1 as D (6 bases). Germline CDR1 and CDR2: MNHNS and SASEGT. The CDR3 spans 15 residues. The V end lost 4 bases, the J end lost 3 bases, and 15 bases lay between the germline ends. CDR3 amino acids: CASSGLGTPEETQYF. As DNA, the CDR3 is TGTGCCAGCAGTGGATTAGGGACACCAGAAGAGACCCAGTACTTC.

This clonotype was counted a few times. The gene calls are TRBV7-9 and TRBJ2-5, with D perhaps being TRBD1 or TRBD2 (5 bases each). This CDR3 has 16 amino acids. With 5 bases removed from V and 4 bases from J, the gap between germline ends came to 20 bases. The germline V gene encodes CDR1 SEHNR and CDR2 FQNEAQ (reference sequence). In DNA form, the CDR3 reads TGTGCCAGCAGCCCCAGTCCCTGGGCAGGGAGAGAGACCCAGTACTTC. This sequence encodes CASSPSPWAGRETQYF. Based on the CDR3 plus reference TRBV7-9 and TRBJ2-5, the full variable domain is DTGVSQNPRHKITKRGQNVTFRCDPISEHNRLYWYRQTLGQGPEFLTYFQNEAQLEKSRLLSDRFSAERPKGSFSTLEIQRTEQGDSAMYLCASSPSPWAGRETQYFGPGTRLLVL.

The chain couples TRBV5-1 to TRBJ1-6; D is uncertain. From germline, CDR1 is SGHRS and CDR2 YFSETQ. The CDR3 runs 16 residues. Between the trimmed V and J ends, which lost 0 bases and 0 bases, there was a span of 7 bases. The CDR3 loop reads CASSLELSSYNSPLHF. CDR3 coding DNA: TGCGCCAGCAGCTTGGAGCTGAGCTCCTATAATTCACCCCTCCACTTT.

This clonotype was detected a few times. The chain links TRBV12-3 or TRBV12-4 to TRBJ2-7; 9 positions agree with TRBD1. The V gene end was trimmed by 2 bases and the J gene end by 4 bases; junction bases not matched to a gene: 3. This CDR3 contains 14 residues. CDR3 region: CASSLLQGAYEQYF. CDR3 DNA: TGTGCCAGCAGTTTACTACAGGGGGCATACGAGCAGTACTTC.

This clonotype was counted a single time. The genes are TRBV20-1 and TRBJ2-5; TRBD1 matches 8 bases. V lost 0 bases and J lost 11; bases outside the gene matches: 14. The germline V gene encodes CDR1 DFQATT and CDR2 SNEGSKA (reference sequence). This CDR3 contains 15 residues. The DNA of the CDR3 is TGCAGTGCTAGAGACCGGCAGGGGGCGACCGGGGAGCAGTACTTC. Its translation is CSARDRQGATGEQYF.

The CDR3 is CASSGSGGRNTEAFF. DNA of the CDR3: TGTGCCAGCAGCGGCTCCGGCGGGAGGAACACTGAAGCTTTCTTT. This rearrangement joins TRBV9 to TRBJ1-1, with D hard to call. There are 15 residues in the CDR3. Germline CDR1 reads SGDLS; CDR2 reads YYNGEE. Deletions cut 3 bases from V and 1 base from J, with 13 bases between.

CDR3 nucleotide sequence: TGTGCCATCAGAGGCCCGGGACAGTACAATGAGCAGTTCTTC. Translating gives CAIRGPGQYNEQFF. The rearrangement uses TRBV10-3 and TRBJ2-1; 7 nucleotides agree with TRBD1. This CDR3 has 14 residues. With V trimmed by 6 bases and J by 4 bases, 6 bases remained unmatched. Germline assignment: CDR1 ENHRY and CDR2 SYGVKD.

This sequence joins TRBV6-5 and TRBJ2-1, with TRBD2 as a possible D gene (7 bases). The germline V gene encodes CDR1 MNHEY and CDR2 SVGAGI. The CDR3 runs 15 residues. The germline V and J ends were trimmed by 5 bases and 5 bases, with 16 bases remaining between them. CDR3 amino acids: CASSRWGGGHNEQFF. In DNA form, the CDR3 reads TGTGCCAGCAGTAGGTGGGGGGGCGGCCACAATGAGCAGTTCTTC.

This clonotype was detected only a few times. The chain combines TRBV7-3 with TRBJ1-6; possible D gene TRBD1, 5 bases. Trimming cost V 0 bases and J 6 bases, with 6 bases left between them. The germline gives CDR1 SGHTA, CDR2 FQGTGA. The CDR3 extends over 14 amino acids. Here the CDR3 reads CASSLTGVNSPLHF. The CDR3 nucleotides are TGTGCCAGCAGCTTAACAGGGGTTAATTCACCCCTCCACTTT.

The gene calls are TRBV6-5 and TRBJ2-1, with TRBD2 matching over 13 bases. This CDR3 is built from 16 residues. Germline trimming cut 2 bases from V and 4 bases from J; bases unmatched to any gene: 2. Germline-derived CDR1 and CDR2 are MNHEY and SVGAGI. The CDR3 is CASSYGLAGEYNEQFF. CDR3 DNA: TGTGCCAGCAGTTACGGACTAGCGGGAGAGTACAATGAGCAGTTCTTC.

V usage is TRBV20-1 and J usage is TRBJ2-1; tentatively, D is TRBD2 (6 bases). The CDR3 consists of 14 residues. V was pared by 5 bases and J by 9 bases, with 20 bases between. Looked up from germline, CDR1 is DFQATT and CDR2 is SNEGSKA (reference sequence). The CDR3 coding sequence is TGCAGTGCTCCCTTTTTCGGGGGAGAGGGTGAGCAGTTCTTC. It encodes CSAPFFGGEGEQFF.

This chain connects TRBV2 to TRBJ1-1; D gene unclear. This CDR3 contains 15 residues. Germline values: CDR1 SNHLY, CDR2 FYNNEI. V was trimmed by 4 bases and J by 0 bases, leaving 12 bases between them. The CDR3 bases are TGTGCCAGCAGTGCACGGGAGGCCTTGAACACTGAAGCTTTCTTT. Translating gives CASSAREALNTEAFF. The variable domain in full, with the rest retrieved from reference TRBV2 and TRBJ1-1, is EPEVTQTPSHQVTQMGQEVILRCVPISNHLYFYWYRQILGQKVEFLVSFYNNEISEKSEIFDDQFSVERPDGSNFTLKIRSTKLEDSAMYFCASSAREALNTEAFFGQGTRLTVV.

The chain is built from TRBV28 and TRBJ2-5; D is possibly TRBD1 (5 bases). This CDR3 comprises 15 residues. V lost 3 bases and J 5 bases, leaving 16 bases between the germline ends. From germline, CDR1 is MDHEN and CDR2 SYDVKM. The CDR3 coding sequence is TGTGCCAGCAGTTTCAACGTGGGGCTGAGGGAGACCCAGTACTTC. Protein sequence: CASSFNVGLRETQYF.

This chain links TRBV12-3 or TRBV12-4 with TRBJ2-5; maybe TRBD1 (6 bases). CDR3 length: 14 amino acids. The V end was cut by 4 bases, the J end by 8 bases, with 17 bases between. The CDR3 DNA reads TGTGCCAGCAGTTCGGATGGGGGCAAGAGAACCCAGTACTTC. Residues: CASSSDGGKRTQYF.

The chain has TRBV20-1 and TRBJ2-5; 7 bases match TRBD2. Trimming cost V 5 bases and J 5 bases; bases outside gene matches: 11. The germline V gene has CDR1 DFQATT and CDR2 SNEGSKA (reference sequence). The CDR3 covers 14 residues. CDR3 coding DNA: TGCAGTGCTTTTGCAGGGAGGGTTGGTGAGACCCAGTACTTC. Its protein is CSAFAGRVGETQYF.

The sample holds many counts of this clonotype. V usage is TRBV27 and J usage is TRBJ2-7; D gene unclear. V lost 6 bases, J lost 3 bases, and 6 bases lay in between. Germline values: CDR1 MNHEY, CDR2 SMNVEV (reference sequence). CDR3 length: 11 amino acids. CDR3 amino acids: CASSSHYEQYF. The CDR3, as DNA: TGTGCCAGCAGCTCACACTACGAGCAGTACTTC.

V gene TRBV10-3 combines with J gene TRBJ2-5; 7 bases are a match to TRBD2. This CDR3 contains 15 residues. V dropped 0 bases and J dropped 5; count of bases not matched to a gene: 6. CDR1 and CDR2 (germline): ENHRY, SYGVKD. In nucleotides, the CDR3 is TGTGCCATCAGTGAGTCGCGGGGGACTTGGGAGACCCAGTACTTC. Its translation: CAISESRGTWETQYF.

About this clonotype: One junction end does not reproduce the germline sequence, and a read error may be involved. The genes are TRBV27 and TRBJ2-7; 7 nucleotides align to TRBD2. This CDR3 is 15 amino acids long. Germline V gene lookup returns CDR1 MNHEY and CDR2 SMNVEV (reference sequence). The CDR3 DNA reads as TGCGCCAGCAGTTCCCGGCGCGGGGGTAGCTACGAGCAGTACTTC. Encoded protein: CASSSRRGGSYEQYF.

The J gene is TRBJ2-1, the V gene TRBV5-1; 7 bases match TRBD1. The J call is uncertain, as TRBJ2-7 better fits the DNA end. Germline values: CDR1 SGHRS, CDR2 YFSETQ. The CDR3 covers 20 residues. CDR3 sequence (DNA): TGCGCCAGCAGCTTGGTTGGTTCGCTGGACAGGCAGAGCTCCTACAATGAGCAGTACTTC. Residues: CASSLVGSLDRQSSYNEQYF.

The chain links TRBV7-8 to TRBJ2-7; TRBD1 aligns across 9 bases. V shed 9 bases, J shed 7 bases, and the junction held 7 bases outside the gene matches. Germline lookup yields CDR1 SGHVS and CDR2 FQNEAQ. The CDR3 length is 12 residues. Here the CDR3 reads CASGTGRWEQYF. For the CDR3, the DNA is TGTGCCAGTGGGACAGGGCGTTGGGAGCAGTACTTC.